Detailed here is one T cell receptor beta chain. Its antigen remains unidentified. The entry originates in a study of cytomegalovirus exposure and HLA in healthy donors. General study points: It has been reported that TCR beta sequences accurately predicted the HLA-A and HLA-B alleles of most subjects.

The study ran its PCR with 60 Vbeta and 13 Jbeta primers. As processed by the authors: A follow-up analysis tallied about 88 million unique TCR beta chains, roughly 11 million shared. The repertoire was sequenced with immunoSEQ multiplex PCR; TCRdb's copy has only in-frame clones and lacks some. V, J and clone size are taken as reported in that table, and D and trimming were inferred from the DNA itself. The table records around 40,000 clones, 68% of them present only once. Germline assignment: CDR1 SGHDN and CDR2 FVKESK. This CDR3 comprises 18 residues. The ends were cut back, 1 base at V and 1 base at J, with 20 bases in the middle.

The material sequenced was PBMCs. This receptor was identified in a man aged 40-50 years in good health and CMV-seronegative. The chain couples TRBV14 to TRBJ2-7; D is possibly TRBD1 (6 bases). This CDR3 is CASSQGRQGPVTSYEQYF. The CDR3 DNA sequence: TGTGCCAGCAGCCAAGGGCGGCAGGGGCCCGTTACTTCCTACGAGCAGTACTTC.